These 32 T cell receptor beta chains came from one sample sequenced in a study of vaccination and CD4 T cells after COVID-19. Their antigen targets remain unknown. This sample's treatment: 10-day PBMC culture with coronavirus spike peptide pools or control peptides (ViraFEST assay). According to the study, CD4+ T cells from the unexposed donor were gathered ahead of the COVID-19 pandemic (2011-2018). Researchers used the Oncomine TCR Beta short-read assay to sequence DNA from cultured CD4+ T cells. Via MiXCR, TCRdb re-called the PCR reads, giving one row per CDR3 protein. The sample lists 6,500 or so distinct CDR3 sequences, 50% to 60% occurring once. Sequenced material: CD4+ T cells from blood, cultured in vitro. Receptors originate from a human donor in good health.

This clonotype was counted a few times. The rearrangement uses TRBV20-1 and TRBJ2-3; D gene unclear. From germline, CDR1 is DFQATT and CDR2 SNEGSKA (reference sequence). The CDR3 is made up of 13 amino acids. Deletions cut 3 bases from V and 2 bases from J, with 9 bases between. Here the CDR3 reads CSASLGSTDTQYF. In DNA form, the CDR3 reads TGCAGTGCTAGCCTGGGATCCACAGATACGCAGTATTTT.

In its sample, this clonotype was seen a few times. The chain uses TRBV10-1 and TRBJ1-5; D not certain. Trimming removed 8 bases at V and 0 bases at J, with 5 bases between. The CDR3 is made up of 12 amino acids. Germline CDR1 WNHNN, CDR2 SYGVQD (reference sequence). The CDR3, as DNA: TGCGCCAGCTCTACTAGCAATCAGCCCCAGCATTTT. As protein: CASSTSNQPQHF.

This clonotype has more than one count but fewer than ten. The genes are TRBV19 and TRBJ2-3, with D possibly TRBD2 on 6 matching bases. Looked up from germline, CDR1 is LNHDA and CDR2 is SQIVND (reference sequence). V was clipped by 4 bases and J by 0 bases, with 17 bases between them. CDR3 length equals 17 residues. The CDR3 loop reads CASSTWDLGTSTDTQYF. DNA for the CDR3: TGTGCCAGTAGTACTTGGGACTTGGGGACCAGCACAGATACGCAGTATTTT.

This clonotype has only a few counts. The rearrangement joins TRBV20-1 to TRBJ2-4; maybe TRBD2 (5 bases). Germline V gene lookup returns CDR1 DFQATT and CDR2 SNEGSKA (reference sequence). The CDR3 extends over 13 amino acids. V was cut by 1 base and J by 11 bases, with 15 bases left in between. CDR3: CSARATTWDVQYF. Written as DNA, the CDR3 is TGCAGTGCTAGAGCGACTACTTGGGATGTTCAGTACTTC.

The chain carries TRBV7-2 and TRBJ1-5; a weak D match, TRBD1 (5 bases). Trimming removed 5 bases at V and 1 base at J, with 12 bases between. The CDR3 covers 15 residues. Germline V gives CDR1 SGHTA, CDR2 FQGNSA. CDR3 sequence: CASSMLRQSNQPQHF. The CDR3 DNA reads TGTGCCAGCAGCATGCTAAGACAGAGCAATCAGCCCCAGCATTTT.

A few counts support this clonotype. The chain carries TRBV29-1 and TRBJ1-2, with 10 nucleotides matching TRBD1. The junction had 3 bases not matched to a gene; V was cut back by 6 bases and J by 5 bases. CDR1 and CDR2 (germline): SQVTM, ANQGSEA. This CDR3 is built from 12 residues. CDR3 loop: CSVGGQGYGYTF. CDR3 bases: TGCAGCGTCGGGGGACAGGGGTATGGCTACACCTTC.

This chain joins TRBV5-1 and TRBJ2-1; 9 bases map to TRBD2. Germline CDR1 is SGHRS and CDR2 is YFSETQ. CDR3 length: 15 residues. With V trimmed by 4 bases and J by 4 bases, 6 bases remained unmatched. CDR3 in DNA: TGCGCCAGCAGCCGTACTAGCGGGCGTTACAATGAGCAGTTCTTC. Its protein product is CASSRTSGRYNEQFF.

The J gene is TRBJ2-2, the V gene TRBV6-4; weak D call: TRBD1 (5 bases). V was cut by 4 bases and J by 2 bases, with 5 bases left in between. The CDR3 consists of 13 residues. Germline lookup yields CDR1 MRHNA and CDR2 SNTAGT. The CDR3 region is CASSGTNTGELFF. The CDR3 coding sequence is TGTGCCAGCAGTGGGACAAACACCGGGGAGCTGTTTTTT.

V gene TRBV2 combines with J gene TRBJ2-7; the match to TRBD2 covers 9 bases. The length of the CDR3 is 15 residues. Germline V gene data show CDR1 as SNHLY and CDR2 as FYNNEI. V was clipped by 2 bases and J by 6 bases; unmatched bases: 8. The CDR3 DNA follows: TGTGCCAGCAGTGAAATGGCTAGCGGGATCGGCGAGCAGTACTTC. It encodes CASSEMASGIGEQYF.

The V gene is TRBV30, the J gene TRBJ1-5; 8 nucleotides align to TRBD1. J was trimmed by 12 bases and V by 2 bases; bases with no gene match: 12. Germline V gives CDR1 GTSNPN, CDR2 SVGIG (reference sequence). This CDR3 is built from 14 residues. CDR3 amino acids: CAWSHGQGRNVQHF. The DNA of the CDR3 is TGTGCCTGGAGTCATGGACAGGGAAGAAATGTCCAGCATTTT.

J is TRBJ1-2 and V is TRBV5-1, with D uncertain. Germline V lookup: CDR1 SGHRS, CDR2 YFSETQ. V dropped 4 bases and J dropped 8 bases, with 18 bases sitting between them. The CDR3 is 14 amino acids. The CDR3 is CASSLLISSEGYTF. In DNA form, the CDR3 reads TGCGCCAGCAGCCTCTTGATCAGCTCAGAAGGCTACACCTTC.

This clonotype was seen more than once but under ten times. The rearrangement joins TRBV27 to TRBJ2-2; TRBD1 agrees at 10 bases. The germline V gene has CDR1 MNHEY and CDR2 SMNVEV (reference sequence). After removal of 3 bases from V and 3 bases from J, the junction contained 4 bases not matched to a gene. The CDR3 length is 16 residues. CDR3 sequence (DNA): TGTGCCAGCAGTTTGCGGGACAGGGGATACACCGGGGAGCTGTTTTTT. Translation: CASSLRDRGYTGELFF.

This clonotype was seen a few times. This chain links TRBV25-1 with TRBJ1-2; D gene uncertain. The V end lost 0 bases, the J end lost 4 bases, and 6 bases lay between the germline ends. This CDR3 spans 13 amino acids. Germline V gene data show CDR1 as MGHDK and CDR2 as SYGVNS. The CDR3, as DNA: TGTGCCAGCAGTGAATATCTGTTCTATGGCTACACCTTC. This gives the protein CASSEYLFYGYTF.

This clonotype appeared once. This chain links TRBV20-1 with TRBJ2-1, with 11 bases identical to TRBD2. The CDR3 spans 14 residues. Trimming cost V 7 bases and J 5 bases; bases outside gene matches: 7. Germline V gene data show CDR1 as DFQATT and CDR2 as SNEGSKA (reference sequence). In nucleotides, the CDR3 is TGCAGTGTCCCCCTAGCGGGGGGAGACAATGAGCAGTTCTTC. Amino acid sequence: CSVPLAGGDNEQFF.

The chain couples TRBV29-1 to TRBJ2-7, with a possible D match to TRBD1 (6 bases). This CDR3 is 14 amino acids long. Germline CDR1 SQVTM, CDR2 ANQGSEA. V lost 5 bases and J 0 bases, leaving 14 bases between the germline ends. The CDR3 protein is CSVSVGGSSYEQYF. For the CDR3, the DNA is TGCAGCGTTTCTGTTGGGGGCAGCTCCTACGAGCAGTACTTC.

The rearrangement links TRBV10-1 to TRBJ2-6; D is unclear. This CDR3 is built from 14 residues. CDR1 and CDR2 from the germline V gene are WNHNN and SYGVQD (reference sequence). V dropped 0 bases and J dropped 8 bases, with 8 bases sitting between them. CDR3 sequence (DNA): TGCGCCAGCAGTGAGTCCCGGACGACCAACGTCCTGACTTTC. It translates to CASSESRTTNVLTF.

This clonotype was seen just once. One junction end disagrees with the germline gene, perhaps due to a read error. The chain links TRBV25-1 to TRBJ2-7; D not resolved. Germline V gives CDR1 MGHDK, CDR2 SYGVNS. This CDR3 is built from 11 residues. This CDR3 is CASSEGSGNEF. For the CDR3, the DNA is TGTGCCAGCAGTGAAGGATCAGGAAACGAATTC.

The rearrangement links TRBV28 to TRBJ1-6, with a tentative D call TRBD1 (5 bases). Per the germline V gene, CDR1 is MDHEN and CDR2 is SYDVKM. This CDR3 is 16 amino acids long. V shed 2 bases and J shed 3 bases, with 11 bases lying between them. The CDR3 DNA reads as TGTGCCAGCAGTTTAATCCCAGGGAACTATAATTCACCCCTCCACTTT. Protein: CASSLIPGNYNSPLHF. Filled out from reference TRBV28 and TRBJ1-6, the complete variable domain reads DVKVTQSSRYLVKRTGEKVFLECVQDMDHENMFWYRQDPGLGLRLIYFSYDVKMKEKGDIPEGYSVSREKKERFSLILESASTNQTSMYLCASSLIPGNYNSPLHFGNGTRLTVT.

V is TRBV19 and J is TRBJ1-5; tentative D call: TRBD1 (6 bases). Germline CDR1 reads LNHDA; CDR2 reads SQIVND (reference sequence). This CDR3 spans 16 amino acids. V lost 6 bases and J lost 1, with 16 bases in between. The CDR3: CASRIQGSGSNQPQHF. In nucleotides, the CDR3 is TGTGCCAGTAGGATACAGGGTTCGGGGAGCAATCAGCCCCAGCATTTT.

This clonotype was observed a handful of times. The chain employs TRBV7-9 and TRBJ2-3, with 9 bases matching TRBD1. Germline V gene data show CDR1 as SEHNR and CDR2 as FQNEAQ (reference sequence). V gave up 0 bases and J gave up 4 bases; unmatched junction bases: 11. This CDR3 is built from 18 residues. The CDR3 spells CASSLAETGTGRADTQYF. CDR3 nucleotide sequence: TGTGCCAGCAGCTTAGCGGAAACGGGGACAGGGAGGGCAGATACGCAGTATTTT.

The chain employs TRBV2 and TRBJ2-5; the match to TRBD2 covers 10 bases. J lost 1 base, V lost 4 bases, and 3 bases had no gene match. The CDR3 sequence is 15 residues long. The V gene's germline CDR1 is SNHLY and CDR2 FYNNEI. CDR3 coding DNA: TGTGCCAGCAGTGGATCTAGCGGGGGCCAAGAGACCCAGTACTTC. The encoded protein is CASSGSSGGQETQYF.

This clonotype is hyperexpanded by share. The V call is TRBV28, the J call TRBJ2-7; D gene unclear. Trimming removed 8 bases at V and 2 bases at J, with 7 bases between. Germline V gene lookup returns CDR1 MDHEN and CDR2 SYDVKM. This CDR3 is 11 amino acids long. The CDR3 protein is CASRATYEQYF. CDR3 DNA: TGTGCCAGCCGCGCGACCTACGAGCAGTACTTC.

This clonotype appeared a single time. V and J are TRBV5-4 and TRBJ2-5; D might be TRBD1 (6 bases). Germline V gene sequence: CDR1 SGHNT, CDR2 YYREEE (reference sequence). Trimming removed 4 bases at V and 1 base at J, with 11 bases between. This CDR3 is 14 amino acids long. In nucleotides, the CDR3 is TGTGCCAGCAGCCAAGGGACAACCCAAGAGACCCAGTACTTC. Its translation: CASSQGTTQETQYF. The full variable domain, rest sourced from reference TRBV5-4 and TRBJ2-5, is ETGVTQSPTHLIKTRGQQVTLRCSSQSGHNTVSWYQQALGQGPQFIFQYYREEENGRGNFPPRFSGLQFPNYSSELNVNALELDDSALYLCASSQGTTQETQYFGPGTRLLVL.

The chain carries TRBV27 and TRBJ1-6, with D maybe TRBD1 (5 bases). CDR1 MNHEY and CDR2 SMNVEV come from the germline V gene (reference sequence). The CDR3 sequence is 15 residues long. Trimming pared 2 bases from V and 6 bases from J, leaving 11 bases between. Here the CDR3 reads CASSLEGTANSPLHF. The CDR3 nucleotides are TGTGCCAGCAGTTTAGAAGGGACCGCTAATTCACCCCTCCACTTT.

The chain is built from TRBV2 and TRBJ1-2, with TRBD1 matching 10 bases. CDR3 size: 13 residues. Germline V gene sequence: CDR1 SNHLY, CDR2 FYNNEI. The V gene end was trimmed by 3 bases and the J gene end by 7 bases; junction bases not matched to a gene: 2. The CDR3 loop is CASSEDRGFGYTF. As DNA, the CDR3 is TGTGCCAGCAGTGAGGACAGGGGGTTTGGCTACACCTTC.

The sample holds a few counts of this clonotype. The chain is built from TRBV7-9 and TRBJ2-1; TRBD2 matches at 9 bases. This CDR3 has 17 residues. The germline V gene has CDR1 SEHNR and CDR2 FQNEAQ (reference sequence). The junction had 10 bases not matched to a gene; V was cut back by 1 base and J by 6 bases. CDR3 residues: CASSLVAGDHHFNEQFF. The DNA for the CDR3 is TGTGCCAGCAGCTTAGTAGCGGGAGACCACCATTTCAATGAGCAGTTCTTC. Full variable domain (rest looked up from reference TRBV7-9 and TRBJ2-1): DTGVSQNPRHKITKRGQNVTFRCDPISEHNRLYWYRQTLGQGPEFLTYFQNEAQLEKSRLLSDRFSAERPKGSFSTLEIQRTEQGDSAMYLCASSLVAGDHHFNEQFFGPGTRLTVL.

The rearrangement links TRBV7-2 to TRBJ2-5; D might be TRBD1 or TRBD2, each matching 5 bases. CDR1 is SGHTA and CDR2 is FQGNSA in the germline V gene. The ends were cut back, 2 bases at V and 2 bases at J, with 9 bases in the middle. CDR3 length: 14 residues. The CDR3 DNA reads as TGTGCCAGCAGCTTATATGAGGGGCAAGAGACCCAGTACTTC. Residues: CASSLYEGQETQYF.

The chain recombines TRBV7-2 with TRBJ2-3; TRBD2 matches at 9 bases. With V trimmed by 2 bases and J by 2 bases, 8 bases remained unmatched. This CDR3 is built from 17 residues. Germline V gives CDR1 SGHTA, CDR2 FQGNSA. The CDR3 loop reads CASSLSPSGAPTDTQYF. In DNA form, the CDR3 reads TGTGCCAGCAGCTTAAGTCCTAGCGGGGCACCCACAGATACGCAGTATTTT.

This clonotype was counted only a few times. V is TRBV5-1 and J is TRBJ1-2, with TRBD1 matching over 7 bases. Losses at the gene ends were 3 bases for V and 7 bases for J; bases not matched to a gene: 9. The CDR3 contains 14 residues. Germline V lookup: CDR1 SGHRS, CDR2 YFSETQ. CDR3: CASSSTGTQSGYTF. Written as DNA, the CDR3 is TGCGCCAGCAGCTCGACAGGGACTCAGAGTGGCTACACCTTC. The variable domain in full, with the rest retrieved from reference TRBV5-1 and TRBJ1-2, is KAGVTQTPRYLIKTRGQQVTLSCSPISGHRSVSWYQQTPGQGLQFLFEYFSETQRNKGNFPGRFSGRQFSNSRSEMNVSTLELGDSALYLCASSSTGTQSGYTFGSGTRLTVV.

The V and J genes are TRBV7-9 and TRBJ2-2; 11 bases agree with TRBD2. Unmatched junction bases numbered 8, after V lost 2 bases and J lost 3 bases. CDR1 is SEHNR and CDR2 is FQNEAQ in the germline V gene (reference sequence). The length of the CDR3 is 18 residues. For the CDR3, the DNA is TGTGCCAGCAGCTTATTCCGACTAGCGGGGACTTACACCGGGGAGCTGTTTTTT. It is translated as CASSLFRLAGTYTGELFF.

This clonotype occurred a few times. V gene TRBV27 combines with J gene TRBJ2-5; 10 bases align to TRBD2. V dropped 5 bases and J dropped 5; count of bases not matched to a gene: 5. This CDR3 has 14 residues. Germline CDR1 is MNHEY and CDR2 is SMNVEV (reference sequence). CDR3 DNA: TGTGCCAGCAGTAGGAGCGGGGGGGTGGAGACCCAGTACTTC. Translated: CASSRSGGVETQYF.

The CDR3 bases are TGTGCCAGCAGCTTAGACCCGGGGACAGGGATGTGGTCCGTGACCTACGAGCAGTACTTC. It is translated as CASSLDPGTGMWSVTYEQYF. The chain employs TRBV11-2 and TRBJ2-7, with TRBD1 matching over 9 bases. This CDR3 comprises 20 residues. With V trimmed by 0 bases and J by 2 bases, 17 bases remained unmatched. The germline gives CDR1 SGHAT, CDR2 FQNNGV.